A selection of T cell receptor beta chains follows, all from one sample in a study of neurological immune-mediated disorders. From the 5' RACE reads, TCRdb called clonotypes with MiXCR, one entry per CDR3 protein. The data contain under 80,000 distinct CDR3 sequences, approximately 4.1% of them singletons. Sequencing was done on a sample of PBMCs. The receptors here all came from a man under 40 with multiple sclerosis. CDR3s include the opening cysteine and the closing phenylalanine or tryptophan. D genes are given only for firm matches. Clone size is shown for a subset of rows, as once, few, many or a class of expanded clone.

J,D,size,V,CDR3
TRBJ2-3,-,many,TRBV5-1,CASSLSQGSDTQYF
TRBJ2-5,TRBD2,many,TRBV7-2,CASSRDLAGGKETQYF
TRBJ2-2,-,many,TRBV3-1,CASSPDWRGELFF
TRBJ1-1,-,many,TRBV20-1,CSARDFTGNTEAFF
TRBJ1-1,TRBD1,many,TRBV20-1,CSARDFDRAYTEAFF
TRBJ2-5,-,many,TRBV7-2,CASSPDHAGTQYF
TRBJ2-5,TRBD2,many,TRBV4-2,CASSQAGTSFGETQYF
TRBJ2-3,TRBD2,many,TRBV12-3/TRBV12-4,CASSEPRLAGGPYTQYF
TRBJ2-2,TRBD2,many,TRBV5-6,CASSLVVAGASGELFF
TRBJ2-5,TRBD2,many,TRBV6-2/TRBV6-3,CASSRLAGGETQYF
TRBJ2-3,-,many,TRBV12-3/TRBV12-4,CASTPFAAGSTDTQYF
TRBJ2-7,-,many,TRBV27,CASSSRTVSYEQYF
TRBJ2-2,TRBD2,many,TRBV5-1,CASSFRLAGNTGELFF
TRBJ2-5,-,many,TRBV7-2,CASSTGPGETQYF
TRBJ2-5,TRBD1,many,TRBV3-1,CASSQGDSNFETQYF
TRBJ2-5,TRBD1,many,TRBV5-1,CASSLAVWAGGQGETQYF
TRBJ2-5,-,many,TRBV7-2,CASSFGSSLQETQYF
TRBJ1-2,-,many,TRBV7-2,CASSSRPDILYGYTF
TRBJ2-1,TRBD2,many,TRBV20-1,CSAFSGGYYNEQFF
TRBJ2-3,TRBD2,-,TRBV4-1,CASSQEAGGSDTQYF
TRBJ2-1,-,many,TRBV7-9,CASSQDRATYNEQFF
TRBJ1-5,-,-,TRBV20-1,CSANGGRGNQPQNF
TRBJ2-1,TRBD2,many,TRBV20-1,CSAREGLALGNEQFF
TRBJ1-1,-,many,TRBV14,CASSSQDGYTEAFF
TRBJ2-1,-,many,TRBV5-1,CASSVVGGGAVNEQFF
TRBJ2-5,-,many,TRBV20-1,CSARGEGFPTQETQYF
TRBJ2-3,TRBD2,many,TRBV9,CASSFTSTAGGTDTQYF
TRBJ2-3,TRBD2,many,TRBV12-3/TRBV12-4,CASSFVAGGVADTQYF
TRBJ2-5,TRBD1,-,TRBV5-1,CASSLGGQGKETQYF
TRBJ2-1,-,many,TRBV5-1,CASSEGLGGMGEQFF
TRBJ1-5,-,many,TRBV4-1,CASSQEPGASNQPQHF
TRBJ2-3,-,few,TRBV5-1,CASSLEVGFSTDTQYF
TRBJ2-7,TRBD2,many,TRBV20-1,CSARWVAGTSGVHEQYF
TRBJ1-2,TRBD1,many,TRBV9,CASKGGGADGYTF
TRBJ2-3,-,many,TRBV12-3/TRBV12-4,CASSTPLGFNTQYF
TRBJ1-1,TRBD1,few,TRBV7-2,CASSLGQGVTEAFF
TRBJ2-3,TRBD2,many,TRBV4-1,CASSPGLAGDTDTQYF
TRBJ2-7,TRBD2,many,TRBV5-1,CASSTSAGTSYEQYF
TRBJ1-6,TRBD1,many,TRBV5-1,CASSLEQGNSPLHF
TRBJ1-2,-,many,TRBV12-3/TRBV12-4,CASSLDGSYGYTF
TRBJ1-2,-,few,TRBV10-2,CATRTQNFGGYTF
TRBJ2-1,-,many,TRBV4-3,CASSQVGAVHNEQFF
TRBJ1-1,-,many,TRBV15,CATSLTENTEAFF
TRBJ1-2,-,many,TRBV5-1,CASSQSSGPNGYTF
TRBJ2-1,TRBD2,many,TRBV9,CASSVGLAGADNEQFF
TRBJ1-3,-,many,TRBV6-5,CASSYSRARAGNTIYF
TRBJ2-7,TRBD1,many,TRBV20-1,CSARTGTDTSYEQYF
TRBJ1-2,-,many,TRBV6-5,CASSYSGTTGYTF
TRBJ1-1,-,many,TRBV5-1,CASRGGGMNTEAFF
TRBJ2-3,TRBD2,many,TRBV7-2,CASNAGGHMNTQYF